This TCR beta chain appears in the sequencing data of a study of regulatory T cells in long-lasting Graves disease. The CDR3 totals 14 residues. V trimming: 2 bases; J trimming: 7 bases; junction bases outside the gene matches: 7. Per germline, CDR1 GTSNPN and CDR2 SVGIG (reference sequence). Arm-PCR of CDR3 regions and iRepertoire HTBI primers were used to build TCR beta libraries. TCRdb recomputed calls from the multiplex PCR reads with MiXCR, one row per CDR3 protein. Among roughly 440,000 distinct CDR3 sequences listed, over 15% were seen once. This clonotype has just a few counts. Documented time point: newly diagnosed GD, antithyroid drugs for less than 3 months. Following extraction of RNA from PBMCs, that RNA was used to make the TCR library. The data also belong to a second study, concerning T cells in Graves' hyperthyroidism and ophthalmopathy.

Sequenced here: peripheral blood mononuclear cells (PBMCs), sampled at new diagnosis, from a patient treated with antithyroid drugs. The receptor comes from a woman aged 18-30 years with Graves disease. The chain combines TRBV30 with TRBJ2-1; 8 positions agree with TRBD1. The chain's CDR3 is CAWSQGALVNEQFF. The DNA for the CDR3 is TGTGCCTGGAGTCAGGGGGCTTTAGTAAATGAGCAGTTCTTC.